This note documents a single T cell receptor beta chain sequence. This clone was counted once. Its antigen remains unidentified. Nothing much larger sits one base from this clone, and base qualities are not available. The data originate from a study of blood T cell repertoires in COVID-19 (dated by TCRdb to 2018 to 2020). Background for the entire study: Samples covering the acute and convalescent phases of COVID-19 were provided by collaborators in the United States, Italy and Spain. The material from the prospective study consisted of cDNA or gDNA derived from T cells, B-cell-depleted T cells, or PBMCs. Subjects who had been exposed to COVID-19, were actively infected with it, or had recovered from it provided the deeply sampled blood TCRbeta repertoires that made up the dataset. The repertoires were made available in a free public database intended to serve as a resource for research on the immune response to SARS-CoV-2. Samples came from the ongoing ImmuneRACE study (first 160 participants) plus 1,254 subjects from 6 global collaborators. The sample metadata nearly always contained a de-identified subject ID, COVID-19 status, age in years and sex. Where available, HLA class I and class II types were taken from metadata supplied by the sample provider and were not determined by assay-based typing. General study outcomes and caveats: The amount of clinical and demographic metadata varied by source and participant and was provided uncurated.

The immunoSEQ Assay, a bias-controlled multiplex PCR, was used to amplify TCRbeta CDR3 regions from genomic DNA. On the authors' methods: The number of nucleated cells in each sample was estimated from the amplification of reference gene primers within the assay. Sequence reads were collapsed and filtered to measure the absolute abundance of every unique TCRbeta CDR3 rearrangement. For each sample, productive Simpson clonality was calculated as the square root of Simpson's diversity index over productive rearrangements. TCRdb's version of the immuneACCESS table is confined to in-frame rearrangements and falls short of the full clone set. An unresolved V gene accounts for under half of the shortfall where checked; the remainder is of unknown origin. D and trimming were read from the DNA, whereas the V and J calls and clone size are those reported in that table. The sample profile shows just over 350,000 clones; roughly 90% of them were found once. The ten largest make up around 3% of the sample.

The germline V gene provides CDR1 MGHRA and CDR2 YSYEKL. The CDR3, from cysteine to phenylalanine, totals 16 residues. The sequence is cut down to CDR3 DNA, 48 bases in frame from base 1. Ends trimmed: V by 2 bases, J by 2 bases; bases unmatched to a gene: 3. Enrolling through a virtual design, the prospective study's participants ranged in age from roughly 18 to 89 years and lived across some 23 United States geographic areas. Cohort assignment in the prospective study relied on participant-reported clinical history from a screening survey and a study questionnaire. Recovered participants in ImmuneRACE Cohort 3 were defined by two consecutive negative NP/OP PCR tests, clearance by a healthcare professional, or resolution of symptoms. Each participant in the prospective study had whole blood, serum and a nasopharyngeal or oropharyngeal swab collected by mobile phlebotomists. Participants in the prospective study had the option to provide additional blood draws and questionnaires over an approximately 2-month period. Before DNA extraction, prospective study blood samples were shipped either frozen or at room temperature.

Recombination connected TRBV4-1 to TRBJ2-1, with 10 bases matching TRBD2. The source material was PBMCs or T cells enriched from blood (not recorded which). This clonotype was sampled from a woman aged 25 to 45 who had recovered from COVID-19. The CDR3 in this case is CASSQLSGGTYNEQFF. The DNA sequence follows: TGCGCCAGCAGCCAACTTAGCGGGGGGACCTACAATGAGCAGTTCTTC.